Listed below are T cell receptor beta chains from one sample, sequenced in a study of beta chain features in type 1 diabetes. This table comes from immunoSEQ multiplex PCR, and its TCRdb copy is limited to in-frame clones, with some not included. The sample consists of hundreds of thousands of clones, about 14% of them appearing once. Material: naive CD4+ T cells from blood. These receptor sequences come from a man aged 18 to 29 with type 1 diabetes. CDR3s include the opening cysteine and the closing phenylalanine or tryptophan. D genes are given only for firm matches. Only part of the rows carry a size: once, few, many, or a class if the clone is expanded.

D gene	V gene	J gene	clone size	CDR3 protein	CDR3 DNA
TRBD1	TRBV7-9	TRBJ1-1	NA	CASSPKAQGAVAAFF	TGTGCCAGCAGCCCAAAAGCTCAGGGGGCCGTTGCGGCTTTCTTT
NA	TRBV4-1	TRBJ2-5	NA	CASSQDVRQKTQYF	TGCGCCAGCAGCCAAGATGTGAGGCAGAAGACCCAGTACTTC
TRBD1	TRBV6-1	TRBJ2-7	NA	CASSGSQGAYEQYF	TGTGCCAGCAGTGGATCCCAGGGGGCCTACGAGCAGTACTTC
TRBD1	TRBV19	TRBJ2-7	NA	CASSNPPGQGIYEQYF	TGTGCCAGTAGTAACCCGCCGGGACAGGGTATCTACGAGCAGTACTTC
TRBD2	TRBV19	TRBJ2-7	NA	CASSSNAASGRLEEQYF	TGTGCCAGTAGTTCAAATGCGGCTAGCGGGAGATTGGAAGAGCAGTACTTC
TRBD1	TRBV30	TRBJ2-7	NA	CAWSGGQGLYEQYF	TGTGCCTGGAGTGGTGGACAGGGCCTCTACGAGCAGTACTTC
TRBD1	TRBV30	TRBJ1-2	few	CAWTGGHYGYTF	TGTGCCTGGACAGGGGGCCACTATGGCTACACCTTC
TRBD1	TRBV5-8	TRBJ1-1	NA	CASSYRGPKAFF	TGTGCCAGCAGCTACAGGGGGCCAAAAGCTTTCTTT
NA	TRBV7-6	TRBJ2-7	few	CASSREGQGSYEQYF	TGTGCCAGCAGCCGGGAGGGACAGGGCTCTTACGAGCAGTACTTC
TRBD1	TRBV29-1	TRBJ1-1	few	CSVGGTGTKEAFF	TGCAGCGTTGGTGGGACAGGGACAAAAGAAGCTTTCTTT
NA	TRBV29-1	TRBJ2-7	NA	CSVTSKFSYEQYF	TGCAGCGTCACGTCGAAGTTCTCCTACGAGCAGTACTTC
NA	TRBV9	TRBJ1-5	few	CASSVDPGYQPQHF	TGTGCCAGCAGCGTAGACCCGGGATATCAGCCCCAGCATTTT
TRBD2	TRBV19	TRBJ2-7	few	CASISGGLAGGWSYEQYF	TGTGCCAGTATCTCAGGGGGACTAGCGGGAGGATGGTCATACGAGCAGTACTTC
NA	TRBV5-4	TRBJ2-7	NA	CASSLWGNEQYF	TGTGCCAGCAGCTTATGGGGCAACGAGCAGTACTTC
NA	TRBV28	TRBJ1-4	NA	CASSPTAPWELFF	TGTGCCAGCAGTCCGACAGCTCCCTGGGAACTGTTTTTT
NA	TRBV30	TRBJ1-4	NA	CAWSVGGATNEKLFF	TGTGCCTGGAGTGTTGGAGGGGCAACTAATGAAAAACTGTTTTTT
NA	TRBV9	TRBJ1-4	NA	CASSEGATNEKLFF	TGTGCCAGCAGCGAGGGGGCAACTAATGAAAAACTGTTTTTT
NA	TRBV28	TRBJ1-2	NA	CASTPVGGGSLNTF	NA
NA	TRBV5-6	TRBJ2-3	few	CASSPDPGPNTDTQYF	TGTGCCAGCAGCCCCGACCCGGGACCGAACACAGATACGCAGTATTTT
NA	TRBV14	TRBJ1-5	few	CASSQSGNQPQHF	TGTGCCAGCAGCCAGAGTGGCAATCAGCCCCAGCATTTT
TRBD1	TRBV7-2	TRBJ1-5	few	CASSRGTGGRGNQPQHF	TGTGCCAGCAGCCGGGGCACAGGGGGCCGGGGCAATCAGCCCCAGCATTTT
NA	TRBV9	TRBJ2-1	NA	CASSVRGDDNEQFF	TGTGCCAGCAGCGTAAGGGGGGATGACAATGAGCAGTTCTTC
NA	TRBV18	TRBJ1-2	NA	CASSQREEADYGYTF	TGTGCCAGCTCACAAAGGGAGGAGGCAGACTATGGCTACACCTTC
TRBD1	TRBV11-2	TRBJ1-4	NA	CASRRGPREEKLFF	TGTGCCAGCAGAAGGGGGCCAAGGGAAGAAAAACTGTTTTTT
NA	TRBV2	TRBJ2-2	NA	CASSEIRNTGELFF	TGTGCCAGCAGTGAAATAAGAAACACCGGGGAGCTGTTTTTT
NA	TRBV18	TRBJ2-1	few	CASSSSRGDYNEQFF	TGTGCCAGCTCTTCGTCCAGGGGCGATTACAATGAGCAGTTCTTC
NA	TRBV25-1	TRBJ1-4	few	CASSEYMQGREKLFF	TGTGCCAGCAGTGAATACATGCAGGGACGTGAAAAACTGTTTTTT
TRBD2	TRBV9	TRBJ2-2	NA	CASSGLAGGHTGELFF	TGTGCCAGCAGCGGACTAGCGGGAGGTCACACCGGGGAGCTGTTTTTT
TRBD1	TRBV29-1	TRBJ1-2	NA	CSVTGQGIETNYGYTF	TGCAGCGTTACTGGACAGGGGATCGAGACTAACTATGGCTACACCTTC
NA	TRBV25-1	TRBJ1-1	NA	CASSEGRGWDTEAFF	TGTGCCAGCAGTGAGGGTAGGGGCTGGGACACTGAAGCTTTCTTT
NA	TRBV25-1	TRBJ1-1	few	CASSDHPEVTEAFF	TGTGCCAGCAGTGATCACCCAGAGGTCACTGAAGCTTTCTTT
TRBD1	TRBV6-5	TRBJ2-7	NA	CASRRDSYSYEQYF	TGTGCCAGCAGACGGGACAGCTACTCCTACGAGCAGTACTTC
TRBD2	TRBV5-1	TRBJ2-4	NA	CASSTGTSGLAKNIQYF	TGCGCCAGCAGCACCGGGACTAGCGGCTTAGCCAAAAACATTCAGTACTTC
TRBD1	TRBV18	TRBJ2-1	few	CASSSPGQGANEQFF	TGTGCCAGCTCATCGCCGGGACAGGGGGCCAATGAGCAGTTCTTC
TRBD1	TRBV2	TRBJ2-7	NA	CASRLGTVDYEQYF	TGTGCCAGCAGATTGGGGACAGTTGACTACGAGCAGTACTTC
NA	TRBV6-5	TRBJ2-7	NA	CASSYSISGSYEQYF	TGTGCCAGCAGTTACTCGATATCGGGTTCCTACGAGCAGTACTTC
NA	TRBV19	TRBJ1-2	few	CASGRVWYGYTF	TGTGCCAGTGGCAGGGTTTGGTATGGCTACACCTTC
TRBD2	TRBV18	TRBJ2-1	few	CASSPDSTTGTSFYYNEQFF	TGTGCCAGCTCACCCGATTCGACTACCGGGACTAGCTTCTACTACAATGAGCAGTTCTTC
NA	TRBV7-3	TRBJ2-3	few	CASSSLGATDTQYF	TGTGCCAGCAGCTCTTTGGGGGCCACAGATACGCAGTATTTT
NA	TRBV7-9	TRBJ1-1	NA	CASSLQEGTEAFF	TGTGCCAGCAGCTTGCAGGAGGGCACTGAAGCTTTCTTT
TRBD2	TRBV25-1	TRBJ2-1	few	CASSALSGASSYNEQFF	TGTGCCAGCAGTGCCCTTAGCGGGGCTAGCTCCTACAATGAGCAGTTCTTC
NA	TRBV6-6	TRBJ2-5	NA	CASSRQETQYF	TGTGCCAGCAGTCGGCAAGAGACCCAGTACTTC
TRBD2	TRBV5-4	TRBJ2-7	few	CASSLAETSGSLYEQYF	TGTGCCAGCAGCTTGGCCGAGACTAGCGGGAGTCTCTACGAGCAGTACTTC
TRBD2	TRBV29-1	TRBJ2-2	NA	CSVEESASGGGELFF	TGCAGCGTTGAAGAGTCCGCAAGCGGGGGCGGGGAGCTGTTTTTT
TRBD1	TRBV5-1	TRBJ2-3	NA	CASSFSPPGQGTDTQYF	TGCGCCAGCAGCTTCTCCCCGCCAGGACAGGGGACAGATACGCAGTATTTT
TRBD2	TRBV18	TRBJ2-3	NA	CASSPLAGGSSTDTQYF	TGTGCCAGCTCACCACTAGCGGGAGGATCGAGCACAGATACGCAGTATTTT
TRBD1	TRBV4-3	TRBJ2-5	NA	CASSQEPGTGKGETQYF	TGCGCCAGCAGCCAAGAGCCGGGGACAGGCAAAGGGGAGACCCAGTACTTC
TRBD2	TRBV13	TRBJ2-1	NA	CASSRLAGDNNEQFF	TGTGCCAGCAGCCGCCTAGCGGGGGACAACAATGAGCAGTTCTTC
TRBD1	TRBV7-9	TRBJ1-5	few	CASSPSGQGALQPQHF	TGTGCCAGCAGCCCATCGGGACAGGGGGCTTTACAGCCCCAGCATTTT
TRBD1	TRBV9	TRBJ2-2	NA	CASSAQLAYRGPSTGELFF	TGTGCCAGCAGCGCCCAACTGGCCTACAGGGGGCCGAGTACCGGGGAGCTGTTTTTT